These 5 T cell receptor beta chains came from one sample sequenced in a study of blood T cell repertoires in COVID-19. Generated by immunoSEQ multiplex PCR, the TCRdb table keeps only in-frame clones and is missing some. The sample has approximately 130,000 clones; around 78% are singletons. The sample taken for sequencing was peripheral blood. The receptors come from a human donor in a cohort sampled during active COVID-19.

The CDR3 loop reads CASSFGVSDQPQHF. The CDR3 DNA is TGTGCCAGCAGCTTCGGGGTCAGTGATCAGCCCCAGCATTTT. V gene TRBV7-2 combines with J gene TRBJ1-5, with D unclear. V shed 3 bases and J shed 5 bases, with 11 bases lying between them. CDR3 length: 14 amino acids. Germline assignment: CDR1 SGHTA and CDR2 FQGNSA.

The chain combines TRBV6-5 with TRBJ2-1, with D hard to call. CDR1 is MNHEY, CDR2 SVGAGI, per germline. V lost 6 bases and J lost 5, with 5 bases in between. The CDR3 covers 11 residues. CDR3 bases: TGTGCCAGCAGACAGAACAATGAGCAGTTCTTC. This codes for CASRQNNEQFF.

The chain joins TRBV19 to TRBJ1-2; 7 nucleotides align to TRBD1. This CDR3 is 14 amino acids long. The germline V gene encodes CDR1 LNHDA and CDR2 SQIVND (reference sequence). Germline trimming cut 3 bases from V and 7 bases from J; bases unmatched to any gene: 8. This chain's CDR3 is CASSMGTVFSGYTF. The CDR3 region has the DNA TGTGCCAGTAGTATGGGGACAGTGTTTAGTGGCTACACCTTC.

This clone was counted at least ten times. This sequence joins TRBV7-9 and TRBJ2-1; 9 nucleotides line up with TRBD1. Trimming took 4 bases from V and 8 from J; bases not matched to a gene: 9. Per the germline V gene, CDR1 is SEHNR and CDR2 is FQNEAQ (reference sequence). The CDR3 totals 15 residues. The CDR3 region has the DNA TGTGCCAGCAGCTCCCCGGGACAGGGTTTCCATGAGCAGTTCTTC. Translating it yields CASSSPGQGFHEQFF.

This clone was seen at least ten times. The J gene is TRBJ1-1, the V gene TRBV2; the match to TRBD1 covers 7 bases. V lost 9 bases to trimming and J lost 4 bases; unmatched junction nucleotides: 8. CDR1 SNHLY and CDR2 FYNNEI come from the germline V gene. The CDR3 is made up of 13 amino acids. Written as DNA, the CDR3 is TGTGCCAGTGCCCGACAGGGATTCACTGAAGCTTTCTTT. This codes for CASARQGFTEAFF. The full variable domain, with the rest looked up from reference TRBV2 and TRBJ1-1, is EPEVTQTPSHQVTQMGQEVILRCVPISNHLYFYWYRQILGQKVEFLVSFYNNEISEKSEIFDDQFSVERPDGSNFTLKIRSTKLEDSAMYFCASARQGFTEAFFGQGTRLTVV.